This T cell receptor beta chain stems from a study of blood T cell repertoires in COVID-19. Overall study context: COVID-19 samples, acute and convalescent, were from the United States, Italy and Spain. PBMCs, B-cell-depleted T cells, or T cells were the source of the cDNA or gDNA that made up the material.

CDR1 is LNHDA, CDR2 SQIVND, per germline (reference sequence). This CDR3 contains 16 residues. Trimming stripped 4 bases from V and 1 base from J, with 16 bases between. Original processing notes: Estimation of nucleated cell counts relied on the amplification of reference gene primers. Data came from immunoSEQ multiplex PCR; TCRdb stores just in-frame clones and leaves some out. V, J and clone size derive from that table, while D and trimming were established from the DNA sequence. This repertoire shows about 60,000 clones, approximately 90% found once; its top ten account for roughly 8%. This clonotype was obtained from a human donor with active COVID-19. The donor label of this sample is uncertain. The chain uses TRBV19 and TRBJ1-1; perhaps TRBD1 as D (5 bases). The sequencing sample was made of peripheral blood. The CDR3 is CASSTIIRVENTEAFF. The DNA for the CDR3 is TGTGCCAGTAGTACTATTATCAGGGTGGAGAACACTGAAGCTTTCTTT. The entire variable domain, with the rest obtained from reference TRBV19 and TRBJ1-1, is as follows: DGGITQSPKYLFRKEGQNVTLSCEQNLNHDAMYWYRQDPGQGLRLIYYSQIVNDFQKGDIAEGYSVSREKKESFPLTVTSAQKNPTAFYLCASSTIIRVENTEAFFGQGTRLTVV.